The entry below describes one T cell receptor beta chain. What it binds is not known. This record belongs to a study of shared clonotypes between healthy human individuals. General study points: Few donors restricted represented genetic and exposure-history diversity. Sorted-subset sequencing was shown by rarefaction to be incomplete despite large depth.

Germline V CDR1 and CDR2: SGHDT, YYEEEE. Trimming removed 4 bases from V and 1 base from J; junction bases left unmatched: 4. CDR3 length equals 15 residues. Assay: immunoSEQ multiplex PCR; the TCRdb copy retains only in-frame clones and omits some. Of around 2.3 million clones listed, more than 90% were seen once; the top ten hold 0.13%. Everyone who donated was a Caucasian adult who lived in Nashville, Tennessee. Subsets obtained from CD4+ cells comprised CD45RA+ naive and CD45RA-negative memory cells. The rearrangement joins TRBV5-6 to TRBJ2-1; 8 bases agree with TRBD2. This TCR was sampled from a man aged 18 to 35 in good health. The specimen sequenced was naive CD4+ T cells sorted from blood. The subset is: CD45RA+ positively selected. The CDR3 DNA reads as TGTGCCAGCAGCCTTAGCGGGGTTTCCTACAATGAGCAGTTCTTC. Amino acids: CASSLSGVSYNEQFF.